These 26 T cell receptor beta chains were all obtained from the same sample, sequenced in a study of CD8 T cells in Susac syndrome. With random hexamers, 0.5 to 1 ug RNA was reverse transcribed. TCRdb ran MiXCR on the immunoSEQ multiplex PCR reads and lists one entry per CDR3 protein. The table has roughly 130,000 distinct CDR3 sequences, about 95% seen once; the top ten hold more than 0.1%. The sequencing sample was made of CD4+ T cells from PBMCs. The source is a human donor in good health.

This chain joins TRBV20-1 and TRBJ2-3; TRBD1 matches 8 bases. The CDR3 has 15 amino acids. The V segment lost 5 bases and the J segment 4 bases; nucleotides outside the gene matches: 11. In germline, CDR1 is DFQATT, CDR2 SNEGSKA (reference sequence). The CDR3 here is CSAVPLQGAADTQYF. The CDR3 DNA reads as TGCAGTGCTGTCCCTCTCCAGGGGGCAGCAGATACGCAGTATTTT.

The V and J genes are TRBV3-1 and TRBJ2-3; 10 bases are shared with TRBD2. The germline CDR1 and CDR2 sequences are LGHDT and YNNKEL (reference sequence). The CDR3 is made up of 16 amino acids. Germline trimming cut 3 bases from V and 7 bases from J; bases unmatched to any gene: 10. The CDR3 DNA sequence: TGTGCCAGCAGCCAGGATACTAGCGGGACGGGCAATACGCAGTATTTT. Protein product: CASSQDTSGTGNTQYF.

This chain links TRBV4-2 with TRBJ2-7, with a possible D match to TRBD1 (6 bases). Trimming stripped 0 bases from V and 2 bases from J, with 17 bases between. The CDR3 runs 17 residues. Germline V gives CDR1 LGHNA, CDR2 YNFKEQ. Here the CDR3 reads CASSQDQGQPTAYEQYF. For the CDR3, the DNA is TGTGCCAGCAGCCAAGATCAGGGACAACCAACAGCCTACGAGCAGTACTTC.

The CDR3 sequence: CASSQGTSGYEQYF. In DNA form, the CDR3 reads TGTGCCAGCAGCCAAGGGACTAGCGGATACGAGCAGTACTTC. The chain links TRBV3-1 to TRBJ2-7, with TRBD2 matching 10 bases. Per the germline V gene, CDR1 is LGHDT and CDR2 is YNNKEL (reference sequence). V was pared by 1 base and J by 4 bases, with 1 base of the junction left unmatched. The CDR3 length is 14 residues.

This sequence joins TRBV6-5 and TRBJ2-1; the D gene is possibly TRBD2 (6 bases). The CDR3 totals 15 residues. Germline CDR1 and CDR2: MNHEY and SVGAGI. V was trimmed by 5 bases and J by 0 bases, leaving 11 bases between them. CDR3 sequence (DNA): TGTGCCAGCAGTGGGACTCCGAGCTCCTACAATGAGCAGTTCTTC. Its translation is CASSGTPSSYNEQFF.

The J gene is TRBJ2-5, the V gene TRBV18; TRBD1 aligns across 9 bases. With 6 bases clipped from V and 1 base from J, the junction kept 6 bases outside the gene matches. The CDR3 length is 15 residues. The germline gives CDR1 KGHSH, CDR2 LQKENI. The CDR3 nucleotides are TGTGCCAGCTCCCCGGGACAGGGCATCCAAGAGACCCAGTACTTC. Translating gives CASSPGQGIQETQYF.

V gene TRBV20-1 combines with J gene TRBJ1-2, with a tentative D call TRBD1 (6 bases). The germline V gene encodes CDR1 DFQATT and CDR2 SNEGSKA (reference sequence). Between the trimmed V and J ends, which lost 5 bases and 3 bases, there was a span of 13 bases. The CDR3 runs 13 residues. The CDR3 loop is CSADTGLDYGYTF. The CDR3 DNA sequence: TGCAGTGCTGATACAGGGCTGGACTATGGCTACACCTTC.

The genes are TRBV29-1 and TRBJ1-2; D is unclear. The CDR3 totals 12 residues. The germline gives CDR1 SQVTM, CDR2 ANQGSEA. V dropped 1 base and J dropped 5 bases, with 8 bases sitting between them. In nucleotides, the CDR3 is TGCAGCGTTGAAGTAGCAGTTTATGGCTACACCTTC. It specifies CSVEVAVYGYTF.

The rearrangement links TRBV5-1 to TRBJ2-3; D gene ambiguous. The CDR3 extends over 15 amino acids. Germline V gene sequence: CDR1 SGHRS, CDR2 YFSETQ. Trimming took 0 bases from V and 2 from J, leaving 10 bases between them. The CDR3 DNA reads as TGCGCCAGCAGCTTGGTCGGAACTCTCACAGATACGCAGTATTTT. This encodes CASSLVGTLTDTQYF.

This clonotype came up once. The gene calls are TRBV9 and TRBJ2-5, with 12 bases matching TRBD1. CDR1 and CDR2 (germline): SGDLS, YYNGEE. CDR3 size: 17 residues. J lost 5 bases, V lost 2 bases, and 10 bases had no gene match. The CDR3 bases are TGTGCCAGCAGCGTCGGCCGGGACAGGGGGCGTGGGGAGACCCAGTACTTC. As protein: CASSVGRDRGRGETQYF.

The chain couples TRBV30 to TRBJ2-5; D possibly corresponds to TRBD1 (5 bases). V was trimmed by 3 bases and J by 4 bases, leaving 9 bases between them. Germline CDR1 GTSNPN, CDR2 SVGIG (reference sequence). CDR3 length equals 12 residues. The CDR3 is CAWSRQTETQYF. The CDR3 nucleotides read TGTGCCTGGAGCAGACAGACAGAGACCCAGTACTTC.

The DNA of the CDR3 is TGTGCCAGCAGTTACTCAGGAAATAGCAATCAGCCCCAGCATTTT. Translated: CASSYSGNSNQPQHF. The chain employs TRBV6-5 and TRBJ1-5; no definite D call. The CDR3 is 15 residues long. Trimming removed 0 bases at V and 0 bases at J, with 6 bases between. CDR1 and CDR2 (germline): MNHEY, SVGAGI.

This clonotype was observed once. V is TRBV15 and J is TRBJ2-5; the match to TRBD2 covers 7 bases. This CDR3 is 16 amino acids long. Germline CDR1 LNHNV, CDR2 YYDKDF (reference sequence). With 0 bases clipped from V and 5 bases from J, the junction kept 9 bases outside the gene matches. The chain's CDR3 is CATSRDEAGVQETQYF. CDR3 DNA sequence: TGTGCCACCAGCAGAGACGAGGCGGGAGTGCAGGAGACCCAGTACTTC.

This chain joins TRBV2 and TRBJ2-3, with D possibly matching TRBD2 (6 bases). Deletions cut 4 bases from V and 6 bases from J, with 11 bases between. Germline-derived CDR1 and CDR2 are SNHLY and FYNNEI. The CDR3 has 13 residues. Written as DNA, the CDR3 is TGTGCCAGCAGTGTGGGGCGGGATGATACGCAGTATTTT. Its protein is CASSVGRDDTQYF.

This CDR3 reads CASSRVGVTQYF. The CDR3 region has the DNA TGTGCCAGCAGCCGCGTGGGGGTCACCCAGTACTTC. V and J are TRBV27 and TRBJ2-5; perhaps D is TRBD1 or TRBD2 (5 bases each). Per germline, CDR1 MNHEY and CDR2 SMNVEV (reference sequence). The germline V and J ends were trimmed by 6 bases and 8 bases, with 13 bases remaining between them. The CDR3 runs to 12 residues.

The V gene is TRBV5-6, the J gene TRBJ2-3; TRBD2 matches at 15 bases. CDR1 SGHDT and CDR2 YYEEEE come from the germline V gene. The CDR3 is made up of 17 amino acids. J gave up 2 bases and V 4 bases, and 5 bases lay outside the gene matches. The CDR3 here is CASSHRTSGRATDTQYF. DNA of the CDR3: TGTGCCAGCAGCCACCGGACTAGCGGGAGGGCCACAGATACGCAGTATTTT.

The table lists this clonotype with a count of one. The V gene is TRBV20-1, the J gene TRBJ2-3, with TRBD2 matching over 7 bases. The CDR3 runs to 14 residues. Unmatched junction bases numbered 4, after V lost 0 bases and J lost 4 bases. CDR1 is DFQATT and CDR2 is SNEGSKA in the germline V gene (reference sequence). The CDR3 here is CSAREQGRADTQYF. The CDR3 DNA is TGCAGTGCTAGAGAACAAGGGAGGGCAGATACGCAGTATTTT.

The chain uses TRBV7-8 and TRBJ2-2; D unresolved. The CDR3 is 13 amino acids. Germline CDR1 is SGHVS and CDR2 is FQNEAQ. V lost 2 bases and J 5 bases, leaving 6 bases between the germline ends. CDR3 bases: TGTGCCAGCAGCTTAATTCGGACCGGGGAGCTGTTTTTT. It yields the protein CASSLIRTGELFF. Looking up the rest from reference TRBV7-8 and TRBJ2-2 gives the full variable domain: GAGVSQSPRYKVAKRGQDVALRCDPISGHVSLFWYQQALGQGPEFLTYFQNEAQLDKSGLPSDRFFAERPEGSVSTLKIQRTQQEDSAVYLCASSLIRTGELFFGEGSRLTVL.

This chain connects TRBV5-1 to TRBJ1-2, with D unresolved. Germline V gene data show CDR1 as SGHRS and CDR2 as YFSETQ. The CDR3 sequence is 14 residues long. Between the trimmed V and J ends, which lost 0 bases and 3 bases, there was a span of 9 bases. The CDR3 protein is CASSLGHSDYGYTF. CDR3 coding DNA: TGCGCCAGCAGCTTGGGTCACTCGGACTATGGCTACACCTTC.

The CDR3 region is CASSFRGTKNIQYF. CDR3 nucleotide sequence: TGTGCCAGCAGTTTTCGTGGGACCAAAAACATTCAGTACTTC. The chain is built from TRBV12-3 or TRBV12-4 and TRBJ2-4; D ambiguous. The CDR3 contains 14 residues. V gave up 3 bases and J gave up 2 bases, with 8 bases separating them.

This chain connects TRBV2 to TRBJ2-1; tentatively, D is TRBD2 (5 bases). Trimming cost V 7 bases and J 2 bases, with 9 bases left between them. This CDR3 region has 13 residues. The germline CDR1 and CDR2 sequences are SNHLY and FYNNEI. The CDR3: CASKELAYNEQFF. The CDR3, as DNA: TGTGCCAGCAAGGAACTAGCCTACAATGAGCAGTTCTTC.

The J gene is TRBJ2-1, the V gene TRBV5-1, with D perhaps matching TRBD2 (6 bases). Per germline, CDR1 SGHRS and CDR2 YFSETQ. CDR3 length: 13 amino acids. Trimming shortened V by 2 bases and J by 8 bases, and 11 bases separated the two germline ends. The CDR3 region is CASSFKTRDEQFF. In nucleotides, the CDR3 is TGCGCCAGCAGCTTCAAGACTAGGGATGAGCAGTTCTTC.

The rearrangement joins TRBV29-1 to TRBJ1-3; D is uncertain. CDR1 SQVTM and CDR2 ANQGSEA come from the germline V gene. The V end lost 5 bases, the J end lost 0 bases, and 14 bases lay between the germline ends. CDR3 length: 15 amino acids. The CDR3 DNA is TGCAGCGTTTATTCGGGCGGTTACTCTGGAAACACCATATATTTT. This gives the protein CSVYSGGYSGNTIYF.

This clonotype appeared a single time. Written as DNA, the CDR3 is TGTGCCAGCAGCTTAGGGACAGGGGCCTCGATCGACTATGGCTACACCTTC. Translation gives CASSLGTGASIDYGYTF. J is TRBJ1-2 and V is TRBV5-4, with 10 bases that match TRBD1. This CDR3 comprises 17 residues. V lost 2 bases and J lost 3; bases outside the gene matches: 10. Germline V gene lookup returns CDR1 SGHNT and CDR2 YYREEE (reference sequence).

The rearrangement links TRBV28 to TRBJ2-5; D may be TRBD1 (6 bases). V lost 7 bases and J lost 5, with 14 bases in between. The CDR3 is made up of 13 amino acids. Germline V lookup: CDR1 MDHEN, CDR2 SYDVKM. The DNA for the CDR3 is TGTGCCAGCAAACAATCAGGGGTCGAGACCCAGTACTTC. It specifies CASKQSGVETQYF.

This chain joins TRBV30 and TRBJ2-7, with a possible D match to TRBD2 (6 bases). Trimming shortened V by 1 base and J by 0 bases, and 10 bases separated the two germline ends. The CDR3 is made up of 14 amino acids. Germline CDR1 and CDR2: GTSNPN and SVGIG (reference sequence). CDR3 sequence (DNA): TGTGCCTGGAGTGCTTGGACTATCTCCTACGAGCAGTACTTC. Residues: CAWSAWTISYEQYF.